Listed below are T cell receptor beta chains from one sample, sequenced in a study of response to subunit inactivated influenza vaccine. TCRdb passed the RT-PCR reads through MiXCR, listing each CDR3 protein once. The table lists approximately 300,000 distinct CDR3 sequences, roughly 22% of them singletons. The specimen was PBMCs from blood, collected less than 22 months after vaccination. The source is a man between 50 and 70 years old who received an inactivated influenza vaccine. The CDR3 runs from the conserved cysteine through the conserved F or W. D genes are given only for firm matches. Clone size is given for some rows only: seen once, a few or many times, or a class if the clone is expanded.

.,few,TRBJ1-2,TRBV19,CAGRTAGVYGYTF,TGTGCCGGAAGGACAGCCGGGGTCTATGGCTACACCTTC
.,.,TRBJ1-1,TRBV20-1,CSARDRLFTEAFF,TGCAGTGCTAGAGATCGACTTTTCACTGAAGCTTTCTTT
.,.,TRBJ1-1,TRBV4-1,CASSQGGSRSATEAFF,TGCGCCAGCAGCCAAGGGGGTTCCAGGTCGGCCACTGAAGCTTTCTTT
TRBD1,.,TRBJ2-5,TRBV4-2,CASSQGQGVETQYF,TGTGCCAGCAGCCAAGGACAGGGGGTAGAGACCCAGTACTTC
TRBD1,.,TRBJ1-2,TRBV29-1,CSFAGTGANYGYTF,TGCAGCTTCGCCGGGACAGGCGCTAACTATGGCTACACCTTC
.,many,TRBJ1-1,TRBV20-1,CSAPVGAEAFF,TGCAGTGCCCCTGTGGGAGCTGAAGCTTTCTTT
.,few,TRBJ1-4,TRBV19,CASSGRRANEKLFF,TGTGCCAGTAGTGGAAGGAGGGCTAATGAAAAACTGTTTTTT
.,many,TRBJ1-4,TRBV20-1,CSASVAGPNEKLFF,TGCAGTGCTAGTGTCGCAGGCCCTAATGAAAAACTGTTTTTT
TRBD1,.,TRBJ2-1,TRBV5-1,CASRLGTGRNNEQFF,TGCGCCAGCAGGCTCGGGACAGGGAGAAACAATGAGCAGTTCTTC
.,.,TRBJ1-4,TRBV4-3,CASRRIEATNEKLFF,TGCGCCAGCAGAAGGATCGAAGCAACTAATGAAAAACTGTTTTTT
TRBD1,.,TRBJ2-3,TRBV5-1,CASSLGPTGTATNTQYF,TGCGCCAGCAGCTTGGGACCAACAGGGACAGCGACGAATACGCAGTATTTT
.,.,TRBJ2-7,TRBV27,CASSPPGGRRYEQYF,TGTGCCAGCAGCCCACCTGGTGGGAGAAGGTACGAGCAGTACTTC
TRBD2,.,TRBJ2-3,TRBV29-1,CSVDISGGSGQYF,TGCAGCGTTGATATTAGCGGGGGATCCGGGCAGTATTTT
TRBD2,few,TRBJ2-5,TRBV20-1,CSATAGLASGETQYF,TGCAGTGCTACTGCCGGACTAGCGTCTGGAGAGACCCAGTACTTC
.,.,TRBJ2-3,TRBV4-3,CASSQAEGWSDTQYF,TGCGCCAGCAGCCAAGCTGAGGGATGGTCGGATACGCAGTATTTT
TRBD1,.,TRBJ2-7,TRBV4-3,CASSRGTGPSYEQYF,TGCGCCAGCAGCCGGGGGACAGGGCCCTCCTACGAGCAGTACTTC
.,few,TRBJ1-1,TRBV6-1,CASRKGLRVVAEAFF,TGTGCCAGCAGAAAAGGGCTCCGTGTGGTTGCTGAAGCTTTCTTT
.,few,TRBJ2-5,TRBV20-1,CSARDQRKTQYF,TGCAGTGCTAGAGATCAGAGAAAGACCCAGTACTTC
.,many,TRBJ1-1,TRBV7-8,CASSLELRATEAFF,TGTGCCAGCAGCTTAGAACTCAGGGCCACTGAAGCTTTCTTT
.,few,TRBJ2-4,TRBV5-1,CASSPATTQKNIQYF,TGCGCCAGCAGCCCTGCCACGACACAGAAAAACATTCAGTACTTC
.,few,TRBJ1-2,TRBV6-2/TRBV6-3,CASGDSSHSGYTF,TGTGCCAGCGGCGACAGTTCCCACTCTGGCTACACCTTC
TRBD2,few,TRBJ2-4,TRBV5-6,CASSPPQDSSGGAWAKNIQYF,TGTGCCAGCAGCCCACCCCAGGACTCTAGCGGGGGGGCCTGGGCCAAAAACATTCAGTACTTC
.,.,TRBJ1-4,TRBV20-1,CSARVTGATNEKLFF,TGCAGTGCTAGAGTTACGGGGGCAACTAATGAAAAACTGTTTTTT
.,.,TRBJ1-4,TRBV28,CASRVDWGKLFF,TGTGCCAGCAGAGTGGATTGGGGCAAACTGTTTTTT
.,.,TRBJ2-2,TRBV6-5,CASSYGGARGVNGGELFF,TGTGCCAGCAGTTACGGCGGAGCAAGAGGGGTGAATGGCGGGGAGCTGTTTTTT
.,few,TRBJ1-2,TRBV20-1,CSAGPTREEGGYTF,TGCAGTGCTGGCCCGACGCGTGAAGAGGGGGGCTACACCTTC
.,.,TRBJ2-3,TRBV12-3/TRBV12-4,CASSGNRDTQYF,TGTGCCAGCAGTGGGAATCGAGATACGCAGTATTTT
TRBD1,few,TRBJ2-5,TRBV28,CASSLDRDRVSETQYF,TGTGCCAGCAGTTTAGACCGGGACAGGGTTTCAGAGACCCAGTACTTC
TRBD2,few,TRBJ2-1,TRBV7-8,CASSRMDPLAGGSNEQFF,TGTGCCAGCAGCCGGATGGACCCTCTAGCGGGAGGGTCTAATGAGCAGTTCTTC
.,.,TRBJ1-1,TRBV18,CASSRPLGREPEAFF,TGTGCCAGCTCTCGACCGCTCGGGCGCGAACCTGAAGCTTTCTTT
TRBD2,few,TRBJ2-3,TRBV27,CASSLAGLGVDTQYF,TGTGCCAGCAGCTTAGCGGGACTGGGGGTGGATACGCAGTATTTT
TRBD2,few,TRBJ2-3,TRBV20-1,CSARTSGGRTDTQYF,TGCAGTGCCAGGACTAGCGGGGGGCGCACAGATACGCAGTATTTT
.,.,TRBJ1-5,TRBV20-1,CSARDGRGSQPQHF,TGCAGTGCTAGAGATGGCAGGGGCAGTCAGCCCCAGCATTTT
TRBD1,few,TRBJ2-1,TRBV11-1,CASRETGSYGEQFF,TGTGCCAGCAGGGAGACAGGGTCGTATGGTGAGCAGTTCTTC
.,many,TRBJ2-1,TRBV6-6,CASNEDIPNEQFF,TGTGCCAGCAACGAGGACATCCCCAATGAGCAGTTCTTC
TRBD1,.,TRBJ1-2,TRBV19,CASIGTGGKGGYTF,TGTGCCAGTATCGGGACAGGGGGCAAAGGCGGCTACACCTTC
TRBD1,.,TRBJ1-2,TRBV5-5,CASGSERGTVVYGYTF,TGTGCCAGCGGGAGCGAACGCGGGACAGTAGTCTATGGCTACACCTTC
.,.,TRBJ1-6,TRBV6-5,CASSYAILGGNSPLHF,TGTGCCAGCAGTTACGCTATTCTGGGAGGGAATTCACCCCTCCACTTT
.,many,TRBJ1-2,TRBV7-2,CASSLNRGTESGTF,TGTGCCAGCAGCTTAAACCGGGGCACCGAGTCTGGCACCTTC
.,few,TRBJ2-3,TRBV28,CASSSVSSTDTQYF,TGTGCCAGCAGCTCCGTGTCGAGCACAGATACGCAGTATTTT
TRBD1,.,TRBJ1-1,TRBV28,CASTVPGLQGKLNTEAFF,TGTGCCAGCACCGTGCCCGGCTTACAGGGGAAGTTAAACACTGAAGCTTTCTTT
.,.,TRBJ2-5,TRBV7-9,CASSVLWGTQYF,TGTGCCAGCAGCGTTCTCTGGGGGACCCAGTACTTC
TRBD1,few,TRBJ2-3,TRBV6-1,CASSPTGVLDTQYF,TGTGCCAGCAGCCCCACAGGGGTTTTAGATACGCAGTATTTT
.,many,TRBJ1-2,TRBV7-9,CASSLGQVGQGGYTF,TGTGCCAGCAGCTTAGGACAGGTCGGGCAGGGAGGCTACACCTTC
TRBD2,.,TRBJ2-7,TRBV5-5,CASSWTSHEQYF,TGTGCCAGCAGCTGGACTAGCCACGAGCAGTACTTC
TRBD1,many,TRBJ2-2,TRBV15,CATSSYTGGYVDGELFF,TGTGCCACCAGCAGTTACACAGGGGGCTACGTAGACGGGGAGCTGTTTTTT
.,few,TRBJ1-5,TRBV10-3,CASGGTLVQPQHF,TGTGCCAGCGGTGGGACATTAGTACAGCCCCAGCATTTT
TRBD1,many,TRBJ1-5,TRBV12-3/TRBV12-4,CASSGTGFSNQPQHF,TGTGCCAGCAGTGGGACAGGGTTTAGCAATCAGCCCCAGCATTTT
TRBD1,.,TRBJ1-5,TRBV6-1,CASRGTGNSNQPQHF,TGTGCCAGCAGAGGGACAGGGAATAGCAATCAGCCCCAGCATTTT
.,.,TRBJ1-5,TRBV5-1,CASSPEGFQPQHF,TGCGCCAGCAGCCCGGAAGGGTTTCAGCCCCAGCATTTT
TRBD2,.,TRBJ2-2,TRBV19,CASSNTGTTPVGELFF,TGTGCCAGTAGTAATACCGGGACTACGCCCGTCGGGGAGCTGTTTTTT
TRBD2,.,TRBJ2-7,TRBV11-2,CASSPSGGSGYEQYF,TGTGCCAGCAGCCCCTCGGGGGGTTCTGGCTACGAGCAGTACTTC
TRBD1,few,TRBJ1-1,TRBV12-3/TRBV12-4,CASTTWPGGAFF,TGTGCCAGCACCACCTGGCCAGGGGGAGCTTTCTTT
.,many,TRBJ1-4,TRBV19,CASSIPLRVATNEKLFF,TGTGCCAGTAGTATACCCCTCCGAGTTGCAACTAATGAAAAACTGTTTTTT
TRBD1,few,TRBJ1-5,TRBV20-1,CSARDPGGLGQPQHF,TGCAGTGCTAGAGATCCAGGGGGCCTGGGTCAGCCCCAGCATTTT
TRBD1,.,TRBJ1-2,TRBV5-4,CASSLAGHPGGGYTF,TGTGCCAGCAGCTTGGCGGGACACCCAGGGGGTGGCTACACCTTC
.,few,TRBJ1-5,TRBV4-1,CASSQDRGGLGQPQHF,TGCGCCAGCAGCCAAGATCGCGGGGGGCTTGGTCAGCCCCAGCATTTT
.,few,TRBJ2-2,TRBV21-1,CASSKPAGTSGSYNGELFF,TGTGCCAGCAGCAAACCGGCCGGGACTAGCGGGAGTTATAACGGGGAGCTGTTTTTT